The clone carrying this TCR beta chain appeared a few times. Its specificity is unknown. This sample was taken from a study of CD8 T cells in ankylosing spondylitis. Broader study findings: Blood from ankylosing spondylitis patients appeared to carry a characteristic eight-variant TCR beta motif.

Trimming left V 6 bases short and J 0 bases short, with 12 bases between. The CDR3 is 14 residues long. TCRdb redid the calling of the 5' RACE reads with MiXCR, one entry per CDR3 protein. The profile shows around 140,000 distinct CDR3 sequences, 17% of them singletons. The TCR was taken from a male donor with ankylosing spondylitis. This chain joins TRBV12-3 or TRBV12-4 and TRBJ2-7, with unresolved D. Sample: blood, either unsorted or a sorted T cell fraction (not recorded which). CDR3 sequence (DNA): TGTGCCAGCAGCCCTAGTCTTTCCTCCTACGAGCAGTACTTC. It specifies CASSPSLSSYEQYF.